The present T cell receptor (beta chain) was sequenced within a study of blood T cell repertoires in COVID-19. Study overall: Sites across the United States, Italy and Spain contributed samples from acute and convalescent COVID-19. PBMCs, B-cell-depleted T cells, or T cells provided the cDNA or gDNA that made up the material.

In the original workflow: Amplified reference gene primers provided the basis for estimating nucleated cell counts. Libraries were prepared by immunoSEQ multiplex PCR; TCRdb keeps only in-frame clonotypes and omits some of them. The V and J calls and clone size are taken from that table; D and trimming were inferred from the DNA. The table lists about 84,000 clones, about 83% of them singletons. The origin of this receptor is a woman at least 80 years old with acute or convalescent COVID-19. Sequencing used peripheral blood.

The CDR3 region has the DNA TGTGCCAGCTCACCGGACATAAACAATCAGCCCCAGCATTTT. Its protein is CASSPDINNQPQHF. The chain joins TRBV18 to TRBJ1-5, with D maybe TRBD1 (5 bases). With 3 bases removed from V and 3 bases from J, the gap between germline ends came to 9 bases. Germline V lookup: CDR1 KGHSH, CDR2 LQKENI. The CDR3 totals 14 residues.